One T cell receptor (beta chain) is described in this entry. This clonotype was recorded at least ten times. Which antigen it targets is not known. Base qualities are missing; no much larger clone stands one base away. What this sample's treatment or condition label stands for: live attenuated yellow fever vaccine strain. At every blood-draw timepoint, two biological replicates of bulk PBMCs were collected. A standard Ficoll-Paque protocol was used to isolate PBMCs from peripheral blood. RNA was extracted with TriZol from bulk PBMCs, CD4 and CD8 fractions, and dextramer-positive and dextramer-negative fractions. These data belong to a study of T cells after yellow fever vaccination (dated by TCRdb to 2018 to 2020). For context, the study as a whole: Libraries from fractions with low cell numbers were prepared with the SMART-Seq v4 Ultra Low Input RNA kit. To follow T-cell clones before and after primary and booster YFV17D yellow fever vaccination, bulk TCR alpha and beta repertoires were sequenced over time. Two healthy male donors, one aged 18 to 29 and one aged 30 to 40 years, were included in the cohort. Bulk PBMC replicates and cell subsets were isolated from blood drawn at multiple timepoints before and after both primary and secondary immunization.

Overall study outcomes, separate from this receptor: A small fraction of clonotypes appeared in both the CD4 and CD8 compartments, likely as a result of convergent recombination. Compared with the primary T-cell response, the secondary T-cell response was faster but weaker, reaching its peak on day 5 rather than on day 15. The study included only two donors, which limits how far the findings can be generalized. Most clones expanded after primary vaccination (roughly 96% of CD4 and roughly 90% of CD8) were re-detected after the booster, suggesting that broad memory maintenance occurred. FACS-sorted repertoires could contain abundant contaminating clonotypes from the bulk population, so computational filtering was required.

TCR cDNA was synthesized by 5'RACE template switching, which introduced a universal primer site and unique molecular identifiers. Priming for cDNA synthesis came from both the TCR alpha and TCR beta constant segments. Two PCR steps were used to amplify libraries, with sample barcodes and sequencing adapters being added in the second step. Sequencing of libraries was done on Illumina HiSeq 2500 (2x100 bp) or NovaSeq (2x150 bp). Regarding the original processing steps: Reads were demultiplexed and collapsed into UMI consensus sequences with MIGEC, and V(D)J alignment was performed with MiXCR. Vaccine-responding clonotypes were defined with edgeR using replicate PBMC samples, requiring FDR below 0.01 and a log2 fold change above 5 up to day 15. Each bulk clonotype was labeled CD4 or CD8 based on which sequenced repertoire, CD4 or CD8, contained the clonotype at higher abundance. TCRdb reprocessed the public reads (quality trimming at Q25 with fastp, clone calling with MiXCR) and kept in-frame beta chains. Each CDR3 protein gets just one entry, which takes the most common genes and DNA from the rows behind it. These V and J calls originate from TCRdb's pipeline instead of the authors' own analysis. The sample yields approximately 580,000 distinct CDR3 sequences; about 17% were counted once. The ten largest clones take up roughly a sixth of the sample.

This specimen was PBMCs, taken about 5 days after the first yellow fever vaccination. This clonotype originated in a man between 18 and 35 years old who received the YFV17D yellow fever vaccine.

CDR3 loop: CASLLGGVLNEQFF. The nucleotide sequence reads TGTGCCAGCCTGTTGGGGGGCGTCTTAAATGAGCAGTTCTTC. The sequence joins TRBV2 to TRBJ2-1; the D segment might be TRBD1 or TRBD2, since each matches 6 bases. Trimming at the junction amounts to 8 bases on V and 7 bases on J, and the germline ends lie 18 bases apart. Spanning cysteine to phenylalanine, the CDR3 consists of 14 amino acids. Only the CDR3 portion is preserved as DNA: 42 bases, with reading frame beginning at the first base. Taken from the germline V gene, the CDR1 and CDR2 loops are SNHLY and FYNNEI.